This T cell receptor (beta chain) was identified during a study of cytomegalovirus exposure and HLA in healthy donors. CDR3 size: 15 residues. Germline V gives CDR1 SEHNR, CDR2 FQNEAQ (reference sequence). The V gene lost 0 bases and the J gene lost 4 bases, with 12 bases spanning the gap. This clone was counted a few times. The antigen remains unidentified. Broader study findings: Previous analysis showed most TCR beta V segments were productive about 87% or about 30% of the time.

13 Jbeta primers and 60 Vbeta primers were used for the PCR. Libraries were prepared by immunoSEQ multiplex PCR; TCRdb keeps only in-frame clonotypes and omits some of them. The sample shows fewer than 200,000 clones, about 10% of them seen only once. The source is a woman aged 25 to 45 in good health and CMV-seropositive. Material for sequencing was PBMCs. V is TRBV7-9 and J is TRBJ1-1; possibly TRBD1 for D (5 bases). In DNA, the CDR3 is TGTGCCAGCAGCTTAGCCGGGGGAACGAGCACTGAAGCTTTCTTT. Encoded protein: CASSLAGGTSTEAFF.